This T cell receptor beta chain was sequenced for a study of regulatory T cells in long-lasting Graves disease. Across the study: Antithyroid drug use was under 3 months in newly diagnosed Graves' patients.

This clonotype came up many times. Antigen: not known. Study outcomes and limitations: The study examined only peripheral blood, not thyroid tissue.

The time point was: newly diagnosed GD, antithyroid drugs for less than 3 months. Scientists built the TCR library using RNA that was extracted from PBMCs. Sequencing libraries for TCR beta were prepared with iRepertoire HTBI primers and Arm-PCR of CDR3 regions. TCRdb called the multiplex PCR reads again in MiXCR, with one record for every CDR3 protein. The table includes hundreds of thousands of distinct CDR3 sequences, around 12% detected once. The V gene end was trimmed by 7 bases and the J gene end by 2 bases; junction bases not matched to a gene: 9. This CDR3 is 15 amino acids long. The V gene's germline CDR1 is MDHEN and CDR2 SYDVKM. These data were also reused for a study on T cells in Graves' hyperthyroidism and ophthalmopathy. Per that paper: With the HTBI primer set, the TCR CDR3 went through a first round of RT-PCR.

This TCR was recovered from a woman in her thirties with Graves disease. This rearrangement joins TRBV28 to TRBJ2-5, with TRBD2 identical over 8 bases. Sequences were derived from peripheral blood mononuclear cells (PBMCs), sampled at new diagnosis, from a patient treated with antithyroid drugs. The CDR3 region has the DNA TGTGCCAGCACCAAACTGGGACTAGTACAAGAGACCCAGTACTTC. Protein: CASTKLGLVQETQYF.